The rows below give T cell receptor beta chains drawn from one sample of a study of blood T cells in healthy people across ages. Each CDR3 protein is one row after TCRdb ran MiXCR on the 5' RACE reads. The table records roughly 1,300,000 distinct CDR3 sequences, 59% of them present only once. Sequenced sample: blood. These receptors came from a man aged 18 to 29 in good health. The CDR3 runs from the conserved cysteine through the conserved F or W. D genes are given only for firm matches. A row's size may be missing; if present it is once, few, many or a size class.

TRBV4-1	TRBD1	15	few	TRBJ2-7	CASSPGTGILYEQYF	TGCGCCAGCAGCCCCGGGACAGGGATCCTCTACGAGCAGTACTTC
TRBV20-1	-	11	few	TRBJ2-7	CSATPAYEQYF	TGCAGTGCCACCCCAGCATACGAGCAGTACTTC
TRBV3-1	-	16	-	TRBJ1-2	CASSQGRPGGNYGYTF	TGTGCCAGCAGCCAAGGTCGCCCGGGCGGTAACTATGGCTACACCTTC
TRBV20-1	-	11	-	TRBJ2-7	CSVRSSNEQYF	TGCAGTGTCAGGAGCAGTAACGAGCAGTACTTC
TRBV7-2	-	13	-	TRBJ2-1	CASSLALLGEQFF	TGTGCCAGCAGCTTAGCGCTCCTGGGGGAGCAGTTCTTC
TRBV4-1	TRBD1	18	-	TRBJ2-4	CASSQVPPQGTGAGEQYF	TGCGCCAGCAGCCAAGTCCCACCACAAGGGACAGGGGCGGGTGAGCAGTACTTC
TRBV20-1	TRBD1	16	-	TRBJ1-5	CSANNPKQGADQPQHF	TGCAGTGCAAACAACCCAAAACAGGGGGCGGATCAGCCCCAGCATTTT
TRBV12-3/TRBV12-4	-	15	-	TRBJ2-7	CASSSDLQGGHEQYF	TGTGCCAGCAGTTCTGATTTGCAGGGGGGGCACGAGCAGTACTTC
TRBV6-2/TRBV6-3	-	16	few	TRBJ2-5	CASTPYGTAFQETQYF	TGTGCCAGCACCCCGTACGGGACCGCATTCCAAGAGACCCAGTACTTC
TRBV29-1	-	12	few	TRBJ2-7	CSASGSSNEQYF	TGCAGCGCCTCGGGTTCTTCCAACGAGCAGTACTTC
TRBV15	TRBD1	15	-	TRBJ1-6	CATSKRTGPNSPLHF	TGTGCCACCAGCAAAAGGACAGGGCCCAATTCACCCCTCCACTTT
TRBV27	TRBD2	16	-	TRBJ2-7	CASPMTGLAGSYEQYF	TGTGCCAGCCCGATGACTGGACTAGCGGGCTCCTACGAGCAGTACTTC
TRBV2	TRBD2	14	few	TRBJ2-7	CASSYTGPREEQYF	TGTGCCAGCAGTTATACCGGGCCGCGGGAGGAGCAGTACTTC
TRBV29-1	TRBD2	14	-	TRBJ2-7	CSVWQKAGDTEQYF	TGCAGCGTCTGGCAGAAAGCGGGGGATACCGAGCAGTACTTC
TRBV6-5	TRBD1	17	-	TRBJ1-2	CASSSPGQVRLDYGYTF	TGTGCCAGCAGTTCCCCGGGACAGGTGAGGCTTGACTATGGCTACACCTTC
TRBV20-1	TRBD2	14	-	TRBJ2-5	CSAEISGGEETQYF	TGCAGTGCCGAGATTAGCGGGGGGGAAGAGACCCAGTACTTC
TRBV29-1	-	13	-	TRBJ2-5	CSVEMGAGETQYF	TGCAGCGTTGAAATGGGGGCCGGGGAGACCCAGTACTTC
TRBV5-1	TRBD2	17	once	TRBJ2-3	CASSLLAGEPGTDTQYF	TGCGCCAGCAGCTTGCTAGCGGGAGAGCCCGGCACAGATACGCAGTATTTT
TRBV11-2	TRBD2	14	-	TRBJ2-1	CATVTSGYYNEQFF	TGTGCCACTGTGACTAGCGGTTATTACAATGAGCAGTTCTTC
TRBV12-3/TRBV12-4	-	15	-	TRBJ1-4	CASSLSSLAGRKLFF	TGTGCCAGCAGCCTGTCATCCCTCGCTGGCAGAAAACTGTTTTTT
TRBV11-2	-	14	-	TRBJ2-6	CASSQTAGANVLTF	TGTGCCAGCAGCCAGACAGCTGGGGCCAACGTCCTGACTTTC
TRBV20-1	TRBD1	15	few	TRBJ1-1	CSARDSGTATPGAFF	TGCAGTGCTAGAGATTCAGGGACAGCTACCCCGGGAGCTTTCTTT